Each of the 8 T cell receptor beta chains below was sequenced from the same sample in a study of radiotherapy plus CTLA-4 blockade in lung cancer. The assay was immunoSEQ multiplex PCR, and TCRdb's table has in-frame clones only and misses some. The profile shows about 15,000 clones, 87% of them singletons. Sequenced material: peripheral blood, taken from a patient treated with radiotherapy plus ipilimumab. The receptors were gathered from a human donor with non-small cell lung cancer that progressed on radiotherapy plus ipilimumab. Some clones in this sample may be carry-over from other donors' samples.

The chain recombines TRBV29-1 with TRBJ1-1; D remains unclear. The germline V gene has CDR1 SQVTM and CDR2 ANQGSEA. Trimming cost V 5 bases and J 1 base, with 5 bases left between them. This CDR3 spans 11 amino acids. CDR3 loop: CSVPGNTEAFF. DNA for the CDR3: TGCAGCGTTCCAGGGAACACTGAAGCTTTCTTT.

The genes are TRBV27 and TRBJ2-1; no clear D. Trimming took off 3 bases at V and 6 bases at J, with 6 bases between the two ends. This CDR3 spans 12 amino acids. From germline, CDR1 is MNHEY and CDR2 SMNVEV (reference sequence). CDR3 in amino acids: CASSFYGNEQFF. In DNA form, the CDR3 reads TGTGCCAGCAGTTTTTACGGCAATGAGCAGTTCTTC.

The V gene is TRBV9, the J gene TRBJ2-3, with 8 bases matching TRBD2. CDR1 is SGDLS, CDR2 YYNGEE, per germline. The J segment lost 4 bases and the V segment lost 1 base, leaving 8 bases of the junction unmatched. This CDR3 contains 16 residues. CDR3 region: CASSVQNGRAPDTQYF. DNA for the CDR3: TGTGCCAGCAGCGTACAAAACGGGAGGGCCCCAGATACGCAGTATTTT.

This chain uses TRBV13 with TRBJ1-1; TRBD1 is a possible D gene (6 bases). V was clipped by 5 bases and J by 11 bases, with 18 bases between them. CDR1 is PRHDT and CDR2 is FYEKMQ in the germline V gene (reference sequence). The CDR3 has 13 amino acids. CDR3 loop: CASSGPTGRGAFF. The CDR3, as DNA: TGTGCCAGCAGCGGACCCACAGGGCGTGGTGCTTTCTTT.

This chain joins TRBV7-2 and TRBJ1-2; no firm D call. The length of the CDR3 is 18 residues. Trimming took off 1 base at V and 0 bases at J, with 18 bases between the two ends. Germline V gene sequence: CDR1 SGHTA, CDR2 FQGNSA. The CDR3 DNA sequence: TGTGCCAGCAGCTTAGTACCCCACACCCCGGGTTCTAACTATGGCTACACCTTC. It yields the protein CASSLVPHTPGSNYGYTF.

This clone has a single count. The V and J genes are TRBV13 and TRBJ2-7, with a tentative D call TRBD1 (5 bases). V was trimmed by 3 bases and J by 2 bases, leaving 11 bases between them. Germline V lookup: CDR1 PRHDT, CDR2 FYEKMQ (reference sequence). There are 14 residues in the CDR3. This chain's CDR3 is CASSLGPGPYEQYF. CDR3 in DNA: TGTGCCAGCAGCTTGGGCCCAGGGCCCTACGAGCAGTACTTC.

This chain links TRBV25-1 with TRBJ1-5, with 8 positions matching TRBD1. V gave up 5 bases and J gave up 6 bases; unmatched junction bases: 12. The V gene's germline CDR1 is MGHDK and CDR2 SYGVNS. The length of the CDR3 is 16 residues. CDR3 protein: CASSPHGQGKIQPQHF. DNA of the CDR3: TGTGCCAGCAGTCCACACGGACAGGGAAAGATTCAGCCCCAGCATTTT.

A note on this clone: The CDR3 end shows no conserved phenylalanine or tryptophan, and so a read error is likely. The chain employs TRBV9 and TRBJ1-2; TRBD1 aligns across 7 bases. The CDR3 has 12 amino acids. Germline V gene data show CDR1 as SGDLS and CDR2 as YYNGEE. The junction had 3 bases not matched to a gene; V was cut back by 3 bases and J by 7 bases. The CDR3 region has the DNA TGTGCCAGCAGCGATCAGGGGGGTGGCTACACCCTC. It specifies CASSDQGGGYTL.